The 14 T cell receptor beta chains given below trace back to one sample, sequenced in a study of identical twins (dated by TCRdb to about 2016). Preparation of the library involved 5' RACE. Instrument used: Illumina HiSeq 2000. Using fastp trimming at Q25 and MiXCR clonotype assembly, TCRdb reanalyzed the public sequencing data and kept in-frame beta chains. Entries are consolidated by CDR3 protein sequence, retaining the most common genes and DNA. The sample table holds around 650,000 distinct CDR3 sequences, of which around 7.5% were seen once. The ten largest account for 1.6% of the sample. These data also formed part of another study, on yellow fever vaccine responses in identical twins.

The sequencing sample was made of PBMCs. These TCRs come from a woman younger than 30 in good health.

The chain is built from TRBV3-1 and TRBJ2-5; the D gene could be TRBD1 or TRBD2 (5 bases each). Germline loops: CDR1 LGHDT, CDR2 YNNKEL (reference sequence). The CDR3 is made up of 15 amino acids. V shed 0 bases and J shed 4 bases, with 12 bases lying between them. The CDR3 is CASSQEARGRETQYF. Written as DNA, the CDR3 is TGTGCCAGCAGCCAAGAGGCGAGGGGAAGAGAGACCCAGTACTTC.

This clonotype was seen a few times. This chain links TRBV10-3 with TRBJ1-1, with D maybe TRBD1 (6 bases). The germline V and J ends were trimmed by 5 bases and 4 bases, with 20 bases remaining between them. CDR1 is ENHRY, CDR2 SYGVKD, per germline. There are 16 residues in the CDR3. CDR3 DNA sequence: TGTGCCATCAGTTTAAAGGGACGGGGGCGCGGCACTGAAGCTTTCTTT. Protein sequence: CAISLKGRGRGTEAFF.

This clonotype was picked up a small number of times. V gene TRBV12-3 or TRBV12-4 combines with J gene TRBJ2-1; TRBD1 matches 7 bases. The CDR3 loop spans 14 amino acids. J gave up 8 bases and V 5 bases, and 9 bases lay outside the gene matches. The CDR3 is CASSLRQGGDEQFF. The CDR3 DNA reads TGTGCCAGCAGTCTTCGACAGGGTGGCGATGAGCAGTTCTTC.

This clonotype was picked up many times. The chain links TRBV5-1 to TRBJ2-5, with 9 positions matching TRBD2. This CDR3 is 16 amino acids long. J was trimmed by 5 bases and V by 1 base; bases with no gene match: 9. Germline CDR1 is SGHRS and CDR2 is YFSETQ. CDR3 coding DNA: TGCGCCAGCAGCTTGAGCGGGGGGCATCGTACGGAGACCCAGTACTTC. This sequence encodes CASSLSGGHRTETQYF.

The chain has TRBV6-5 and TRBJ1-1; 8 positions agree with TRBD1. V dropped 4 bases and J dropped 5; count of bases not matched to a gene: 6. Germline lookup yields CDR1 MNHEY and CDR2 SVGAGI. The CDR3 contains 14 residues. The CDR3 nucleotides read TGTGCCAGCAGTTCGACAGGGGAGGCGACTGAAGCTTTCTTT. This encodes CASSSTGEATEAFF.

The chain is built from TRBV2 and TRBJ2-7; TRBD2 matches at 10 bases. Unmatched junction bases numbered 3, after V lost 1 base and J lost 0 bases. Germline V CDR1 and CDR2: SNHLY, FYNNEI. The CDR3 is 16 amino acids. CDR3 sequence: CASSEVSGGASYEQYV. CDR3 in DNA: TGTGCCAGCAGTGAAGTGAGCGGGGGGGCCTCCTACGAGCAGTACGTC.

This clonotype occurred a few times. The chain couples TRBV2 to TRBJ1-1, with D possibly TRBD1 on 5 matching bases. V was pared by 7 bases and J by 7 bases, with 13 bases between. Germline V gene data show CDR1 as SNHLY and CDR2 as FYNNEI. The CDR3 extends over 12 amino acids. The CDR3 DNA is TGTGCCAGCATTACTAGGCAGGGTGAAGCTTTCTTT. This codes for CASITRQGEAFF.

This clonotype was counted a few times. This chain links TRBV4-1 with TRBJ2-1; D remains unclear. CDR1 is MGHRA and CDR2 is YSYEKL in the germline V gene. This CDR3 is built from 8 residues. This chain's CDR3 is CAGNEQFF. In DNA, the CDR3 is TGCGCTGGGAATGAGCAGTTCTTC.

The V and J genes are TRBV14 and TRBJ1-2; no clear D. The CDR3 is 12 amino acids. CDR1 SGHDN and CDR2 FVKESK come from the germline V gene. Trimming removed 2 bases from V and 12 bases from J, with 13 bases in between. CDR3 amino acids: CASSQNRESNTF. The CDR3 DNA reads TGTGCCAGCAGCCAAAACCGGGAGAGTAACACCTTC.

The chain couples TRBV11-2 to TRBJ2-5; 11 bases match TRBD2. Germline-derived CDR1 and CDR2 are SGHAT and FQNNGV. CDR3 size: 15 residues. With 3 bases clipped from V and 4 bases from J, the junction kept 4 bases outside the gene matches. The CDR3 region is CASSFTSGSGETQYF. For the CDR3, the DNA is TGTGCCAGCAGCTTTACTAGCGGGAGCGGAGAGACCCAGTACTTC.

This clonotype was picked up many times. The junction and the germline gene differ at one end; a read error may be behind it. The chain combines TRBV27 with TRBJ1-2, with 12 bases identical to TRBD1. The CDR3 consists of 15 residues. CDR1 and CDR2 from the germline V gene are MNHEY and SMNVEV (reference sequence). The CDR3 sequence: CASGGQGAGGYSYTF. CDR3 DNA sequence: TGTGCCAGCGGGGGACAGGGGGCTGGGGGCTATAGCTACACCTTC.

This clonotype was recorded a few times. V gene TRBV5-1 combines with J gene TRBJ2-5; 7 nucleotides match TRBD2. This CDR3 region has 16 residues. Losses at the gene ends were 4 bases for V and 1 base for J; bases not matched to a gene: 10. Germline V CDR1 and CDR2: SGHRS, YFSETQ. CDR3 sequence reads: CASSPSGGIPQETQYF. CDR3 DNA sequence: TGCGCCAGCAGCCCGTCCGGGGGGATACCCCAAGAGACCCAGTACTTC.

There are many counts of this clonotype. V usage is TRBV20-1 and J usage is TRBJ2-1, with 9 positions matching TRBD2. Germline assignment: CDR1 DFQATT and CDR2 SNEGSKA (reference sequence). The trim removed 6 bases at V and 2 bases at J, leaving 14 bases unmatched. The CDR3 totals 17 residues. The CDR3 coding sequence is TGCAGTGCCAGTAGCGGGGGCCCCCCCGGGCCCTACAATGAGCAGTTCTTC. As protein: CSASSGGPPGPYNEQFF.

Only a few counts were recorded for this clonotype. The chain carries TRBV28 and TRBJ2-1; TRBD2 matches at 11 bases. V lost 6 bases and J lost 4; bases outside the gene matches: 11. Germline-derived CDR1 and CDR2 are MDHEN and SYDVKM. This CDR3 has 17 residues. CDR3 sequence reads: CASSSTSGGHKYNEQFF. In DNA, the CDR3 is TGTGCCAGCAGCTCAACTAGCGGGGGCCATAAGTACAATGAGCAGTTCTTC.